Shown below are 5 T cell receptor beta chains from a single sample sequenced in a study of blood T cell repertoires in COVID-19. Repertoires were generated with immunoSEQ multiplex PCR, while TCRdb's copy carries only in-frame clones and drops some. This sample has around 200,000 clones, with roughly 85% found just once. Sequencing was done on a sample of PBMCs or T cells enriched from blood (not recorded which). The receptor set was obtained from a man aged 35 to 55 who had recovered from COVID-19.

The chain couples TRBV7-2 to TRBJ1-5; 8 bases agree with TRBD1. The germline gives CDR1 SGHTA, CDR2 FQGNSA. V lost 5 bases, J lost 0 bases, and 12 bases stayed unmatched. The CDR3 is 18 residues long. The CDR3 DNA reads as TGTGCCAGCAGCCCCAGGACAGGGCCTCATCATAGCAATCAGCCCCAGCATTTT. Its protein product is CASSPRTGPHHSNQPQHF.

The CDR3 loop reads CALSRDRRNEQFF. The CDR3 DNA is TGTGCCTTGTCCCGGGACAGGAGGAATGAGCAGTTCTTC. The rearrangement links TRBV2 to TRBJ2-1; 8 nucleotides align to TRBD1. V was pared by 11 bases and J by 7 bases, with 10 bases of the junction left unmatched. The length of the CDR3 is 13 residues. Germline values: CDR1 SNHLY, CDR2 FYNNEI.

The V and J genes are TRBV29-1 and TRBJ1-2; 8 nucleotides align to TRBD1. This CDR3 spans 14 amino acids. V shed 0 bases and J 7 bases; nucleotides not matched to a gene: 7. Germline assignment: CDR1 SQVTM and CDR2 ANQGSEA. CDR3 sequence: CSVEDWDRSVGYTF. The CDR3 DNA reads TGCAGCGTTGAAGACTGGGACAGGTCTGTTGGCTACACCTTC.

The CDR3 loop is CASSPDRGEGYTF. In nucleotides, the CDR3 is TGTGCCAGCTCACCCGACAGGGGGGAAGGCTACACCTTC. This chain uses TRBV18 with TRBJ1-2, with 9 nucleotides matching TRBD1. With 3 bases clipped from V and 8 bases from J, the junction kept 4 bases outside the gene matches. CDR1 is KGHSH, CDR2 LQKENI, per germline. CDR3 length equals 13 residues.

This chain connects TRBV21-1 to TRBJ2-7; the table's D call TRBD1 went unverified against the DNA. TRBV21-1 represents a pseudogene. The CDR3 length is 19 residues. The CDR3 spells CASSTRKKSGNRSSYEQYF. The CDR3 nucleotides read TGTGCCAGCAGCACGAGAAAGAAATCAGGGAATCGTAGCTCCTACGAGCAGTACTTC.